This T cell receptor (beta chain) was retrieved from a study of PD-L1 blockade in urothelial cancer. Study in general: Blood underwent analysis 3 weeks (second dose) and 6 weeks after treatment began.

This clone has only a few counts. Its antigen is undetermined. The authors spiked synthetic TCR analog templates into each PCR. TCRdb keeps only in-frame clones here, not all; method: immunoSEQ multiplex PCR. The profile covers 85,000 to 90,000 clones, with roughly 90% appearing a single time and 8.5% to 9.5% taken by the ten largest. Findings and limits, study-wide: Enhanced expansion of tumor-associated blood clones at 3 weeks characterized durable-benefit patients.

The CDR3 extends over 18 amino acids. The germline V gene encodes CDR1 SGDLS and CDR2 YYNGEE. The junction had 7 bases not matched to a gene; V was cut back by 3 bases and J by 2 bases. The V and J genes are TRBV9 and TRBJ2-2, with TRBD2 matching over 13 bases. The sample here was PBMCs, taken around atezolizumab (anti-PD-L1) treatment. This sequence originates from a man in his sixties with urothelial cancer. The CDR3 nucleotides are TGTGCCAGCAGCGAAACTGGGACTAGCGGGATAAACACCGGGGAGCTGTTTTTT. It specifies CASSETGTSGINTGELFF.